This T cell receptor (beta chain) was recorded in a study of T cells in Graves' hyperthyroidism and ophthalmopathy. Study-level results: A model of 13 V-J pairs discriminated ophthalmopathy from stable hyperthyroidism. Median prediction lead before ophthalmopathy onset was about 6.3 months with the model.

At least 3 on the Clinical Activity Score was recorded for ophthalmopathy patients, who also had NOSPECS grade at least 4 and duration under 3 months. Diagnostic decisions used clinical symptoms, serum thyroxine and TRAb, thyroid ultrasound and orbital computed tomography. Amplified TCR beta CDR3 regions derived from RNA transcripts. The TCR CDR3 was amplified in a first-round RT-PCR using the HTBI primer set. Using its own MiXCR run on the multiplex PCR reads, TCRdb lists one record per CDR3 protein. The data show some 340,000 distinct CDR3 sequences, with roughly an eighth seen just once and 30% to 35% held by the top ten. On this clonotype itself: The antigen is not known.

The material sequenced was blood. This clonotype was sampled from a middle-aged woman with Graves' ophthalmopathy.

CDR3 DNA sequence: TGTGCCAGCAGCCTGCGACAGGGGGAGTTAACTGAAGCTTTCTTT. Its protein is CASSLRQGELTEAFF. The chain employs TRBV7-2 and TRBJ1-1; 9 bases are shared with TRBD1. The germline CDR1 and CDR2 sequences are SGHTA and FQGNSA. Trimming took 5 bases from V and 5 from J; bases not matched to a gene: 9. This CDR3 has 15 residues.